The T cell receptor beta chain described here comes from a study of CD8+CD57+ T cells in acquired aplastic anemia. On the study more broadly: Sorted CD4+ and CD8+ cells gave a mean 3.2 ug DNA, range about 0.19 to 27.4 ug. Findings and limits, study-wide: Some 28 CD8+ CDR3 sequences occurred in both the patients and the controls.

Profiling of TCR beta VDJ combinations and CDR3 sequences used genomic DNA as template. From the reads, TCRdb called clonotypes with MiXCR, one entry per CDR3 protein. The sample lists tens of thousands of distinct CDR3 sequences; around 80% were seen once. V was cut by 5 bases and J by 4 bases, with 10 bases left in between. The germline V gene has CDR1 SGHRS and CDR2 YFSETQ. The CDR3 length is 13 residues. Concerning this clonotype: Its antigen is currently unknown.

This sequence originates from a human donor in good health, serving as a control. This chain connects TRBV5-1 to TRBJ1-5; no reliable D call. What was sequenced was sorted CD4+, CD8+, or CD8+CD57+ T cells (not recorded which) from PBMCs. The CDR3 protein is CASSLTGNQPQHF. The DNA of the CDR3 is TGCGCCAGCAGTTTGACCGGAAATCAGCCCCAGCATTTT.